This TCR beta chain was profiled in a study of blood T cell repertoires in COVID-19. Cohorts were determined from participant-reported clinical history. What the recovered Cohort 3 donors had was two negative PCRs, clearance, or symptom resolution. Authors' processing steps: Estimates of nucleated cell counts were drawn from the amplification of reference gene primers. The repertoire was sequenced with immunoSEQ multiplex PCR; TCRdb's copy has only in-frame clones and lacks some. The D gene and trimming were derived from the DNA, and the V and J assignments and clone size from that table. The sample includes 150,000 to 200,000 clones, around 91% of them seen just once. The CDR3 is 16 residues long. With 4 bases clipped from V and 0 bases from J, the junction kept 8 bases outside the gene matches.

The rearrangement uses TRBV5-3 and TRBJ2-7, with 9 bases matching TRBD2. Being an ORF, TRBV5-3 has a function that is uncertain. This TCR was sampled from a woman aged 18 to 35 who had recovered from COVID-19. Sequencing input: PBMCs or T cells enriched from blood (not recorded which). CDR3 protein: CARSVSGRRLSYEQYF. CDR3 DNA sequence: TGTGCCAGAAGCGTTAGCGGGAGAAGGCTCTCCTACGAGCAGTACTTC.